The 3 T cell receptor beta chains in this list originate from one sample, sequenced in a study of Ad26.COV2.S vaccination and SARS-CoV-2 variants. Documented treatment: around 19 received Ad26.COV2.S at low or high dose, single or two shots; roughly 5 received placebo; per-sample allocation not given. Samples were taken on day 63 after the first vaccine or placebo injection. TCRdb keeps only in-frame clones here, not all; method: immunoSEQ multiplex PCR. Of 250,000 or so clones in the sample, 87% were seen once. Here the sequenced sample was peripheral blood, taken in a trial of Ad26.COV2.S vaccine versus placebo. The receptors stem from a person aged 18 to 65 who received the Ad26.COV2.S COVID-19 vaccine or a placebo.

In DNA, the CDR3 is TGCGCCAGCAGCTTATGGGACAGATGGCCGCAAATGAACACTGAAGCTTTCTTT. It encodes CASSLWDRWPQMNTEAFF. This rearrangement joins TRBV4-3 to TRBJ1-1; 7 bases align to TRBD1. The J segment lost 0 bases and the V segment lost 5 bases, leaving 15 bases of the junction unmatched. The V gene's germline CDR1 is LGHNA and CDR2 YSLEER. The CDR3 spans 18 residues.

CDR3 coding DNA: TGTGCCAGCACCCAGCTATATTACCGAGGACAGGGCAAGCGGGGGGCTTCCTACGAGCAGTACTTC. This translates into CASTQLYYRGQGKRGASYEQYF. The chain recombines TRBV4-2 with TRBJ2-7; a possible D gene is TRBD2 (9 bases). CDR3 length: 22 amino acids. Germline V gene sequence: CDR1 LGHNA, CDR2 YNFKEQ. Trimming cost V 7 bases and J 1 base, with 38 bases left between them.

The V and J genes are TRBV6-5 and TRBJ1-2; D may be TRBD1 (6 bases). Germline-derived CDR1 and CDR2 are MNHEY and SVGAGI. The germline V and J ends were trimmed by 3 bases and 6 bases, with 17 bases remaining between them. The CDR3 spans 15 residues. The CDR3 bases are TGTGCCAGCAGTTATACAGGGAGCTCCCTCAATGGCTACACCTTC. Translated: CASSYTGSSLNGYTF.